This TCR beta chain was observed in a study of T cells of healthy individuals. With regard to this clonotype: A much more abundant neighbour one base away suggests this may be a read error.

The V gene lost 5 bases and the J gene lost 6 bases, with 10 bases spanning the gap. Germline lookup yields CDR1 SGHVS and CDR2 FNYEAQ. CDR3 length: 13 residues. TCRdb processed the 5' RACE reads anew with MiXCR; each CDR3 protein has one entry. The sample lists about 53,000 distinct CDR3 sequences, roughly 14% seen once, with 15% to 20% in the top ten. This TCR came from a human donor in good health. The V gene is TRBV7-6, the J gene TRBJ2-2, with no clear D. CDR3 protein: CASSTNEPGELFF. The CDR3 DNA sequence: TGTGCCAGCAGCACCAATGAGCCCGGGGAGCTGTTTTTT. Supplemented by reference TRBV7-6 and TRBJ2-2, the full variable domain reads GAGVSQSPRYKVTKRGQDVALRCDPISGHVSLYWYRQALGQGPEFLTYFNYEAQQDKSGLPNDRFSAERPEGSISTLTIQRTEQRDSAMYRCASSTNEPGELFFGEGSRLTVL.